These T cell receptor beta chains were read from a single sample in a study of cytomegalovirus exposure and HLA in healthy donors. The assay was immunoSEQ multiplex PCR, and TCRdb's table has in-frame clones only and misses some. Here the sample spans about 200,000 clones, 75% to 90% being singletons. Sequences were obtained from PBMCs. These receptors were taken from a woman in her 50s in good health and CMV-seropositive. The CDR3 runs from the conserved cysteine through the conserved F or W. Fields, in order: D gene, V gene, CDR3 protein. The D gene is left open where the match is weak.

>TRBD1|TRBV7-9
CASSSTHRGLYEQYF
>NA|TRBV25-1
CASSRPGRDEQFF
>TRBD1|TRBV5-1
CASSGDSPDTQYF
>NA|TRBV7-2
CASSYRRGDEQFF
>NA|TRBV6-5
CASGTRETQYF
>TRBD1|TRBV18
CASSLQRGQGALRHEKLFF
>NA|TRBV7-9
CASSLDGGTQHF
>NA|TRBV28
CASSLRGRPSNEKLFF
>NA|TRBV15
CATSREWKAGMNSQYF
>TRBD2|TRBV5-1
CASSPWTSGRVTDTQYF
>TRBD2|TRBV7-9
CSSSPGLASYNEQFF
>TRBD1|TRBV4-1
CASSQEGQGNEKLFF
>NA|TRBV25-1
CASSVAYSGANGLTF
>NA|TRBV7-8
CASSYDTSNQPQHF
>NA|TRBV10-2
CASSESSRAETQYF
>NA|TRBV28
CASSLYSSNTEAFF
>NA|TRBV14
CASSQVSETQYF
>TRBD1|TRBV28
CASSPPRTGHSNQPQHF
>NA|TRBV4-3
CASSLGKGNSGSPLHF
>TRBD2|TRBV18
CASRGTSGGELFF